Described below is a single T cell receptor (beta chain) sequence and its context. The sample originates from a study of blood T cell repertoires in COVID-19. Study-wide background: Both acute and convalescent COVID-19 samples were obtained from the United States, Italy and Spain.

The CDR3 has 16 residues. J was trimmed by 0 bases and V by 7 bases; bases with no gene match: 11. The germline gives CDR1 ENHRY, CDR2 SYGVKD. Data came from immunoSEQ multiplex PCR; TCRdb stores just in-frame clones and leaves some out. The sample lists over 150,000 clones; over 80% were seen once. Sequenced input: peripheral blood. The receptor was isolated from a woman of 80 years or more with active or convalescent COVID-19. The chain has TRBV10-3 and TRBJ1-1, with TRBD1 identical over 7 bases. In DNA form, the CDR3 reads TGTGCCATCACTAAGGGACTGACAGGGTTGAACACTGAAGCTTTCTTT. Encoded protein: CAITKGLTGLNTEAFF.